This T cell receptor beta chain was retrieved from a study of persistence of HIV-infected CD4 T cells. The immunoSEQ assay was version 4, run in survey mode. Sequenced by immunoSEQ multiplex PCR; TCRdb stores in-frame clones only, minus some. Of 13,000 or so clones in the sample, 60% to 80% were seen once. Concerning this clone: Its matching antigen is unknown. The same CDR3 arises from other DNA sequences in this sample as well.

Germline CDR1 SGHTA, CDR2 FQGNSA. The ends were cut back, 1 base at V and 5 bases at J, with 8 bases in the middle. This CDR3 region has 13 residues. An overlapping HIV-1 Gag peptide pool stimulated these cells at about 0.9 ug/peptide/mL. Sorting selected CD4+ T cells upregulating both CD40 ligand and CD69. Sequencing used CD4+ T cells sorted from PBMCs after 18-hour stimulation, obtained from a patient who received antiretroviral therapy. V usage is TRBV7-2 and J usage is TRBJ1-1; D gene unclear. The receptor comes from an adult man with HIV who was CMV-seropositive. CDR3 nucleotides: TGTGCCAGCAGCTTAGATCGGGGAACTGAAGCTTTCTTT. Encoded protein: CASSLDRGTEAFF.